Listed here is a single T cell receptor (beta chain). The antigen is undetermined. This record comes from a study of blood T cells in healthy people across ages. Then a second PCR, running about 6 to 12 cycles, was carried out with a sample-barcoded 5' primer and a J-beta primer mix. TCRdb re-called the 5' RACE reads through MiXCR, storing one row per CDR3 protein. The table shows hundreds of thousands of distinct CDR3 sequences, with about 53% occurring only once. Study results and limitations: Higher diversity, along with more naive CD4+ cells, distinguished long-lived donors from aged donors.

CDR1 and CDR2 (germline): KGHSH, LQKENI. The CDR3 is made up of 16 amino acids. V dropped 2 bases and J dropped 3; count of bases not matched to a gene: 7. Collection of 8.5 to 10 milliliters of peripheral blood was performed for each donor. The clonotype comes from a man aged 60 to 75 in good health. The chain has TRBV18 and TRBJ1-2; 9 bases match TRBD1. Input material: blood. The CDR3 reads CASSPTTGGRDYGYTF. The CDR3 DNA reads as TGTGCCAGCTCACCAACGACAGGGGGAAGGGACTATGGCTACACCTTC.